This T cell receptor (beta chain) derives from a study of T-cell memory formation after mild COVID-19. Study-level findings and limits: Contracting CD4+ clones sat mainly in CM and EM; CD8+ in EMRA. Clones contracting over day 15 to 85 were CD4/CD8 balanced, with later expanders leaning CD4+.

Amplification by 5'RACE using constant-segment primers produced TCR alpha and TCR beta cDNA libraries that carried sample barcodes and UMIs. TCRdb fed the 5' RACE reads into MiXCR, producing one record per CDR3 protein. The sample holds some 200,000 distinct CDR3 sequences; around 21% are singletons and the top ten take approximately 22%. This clonotype was observed a few times. Its antigen is undetermined. Germline values: CDR1 SEHNR, CDR2 FQNEAQ (reference sequence). The CDR3 is made up of 19 amino acids. Trimming removed 3 bases at V and 0 bases at J, with 21 bases between. The sequence was collected from an adult woman who had mild COVID-19 (a few samples of this study predate the infection). Cell type and time point are not known. V is TRBV7-9 and J is TRBJ2-4, with a tentative D call TRBD1 (6 bases). Sequencing input: PBMCs or a T cell subset sorted from them (not recorded which). CDR3 coding DNA: TGTGCCAGCAGCTTGGGTCCGGGCAGGGGTCCGATAGCCAAAAACATTCAGTACTTC. Protein sequence: CASSLGPGRGPIAKNIQYF. The variable domain in full, with the rest retrieved from reference TRBV7-9 and TRBJ2-4, is DTGVSQNPRHKITKRGQNVTFRCDPISEHNRLYWYRQTLGQGPEFLTYFQNEAQLEKSRLLSDRFSAERPKGSFSTLEIQRTEQGDSAMYLCASSLGPGRGPIAKNIQYFGAGTRLSVL.